Listed below are T cell receptor beta chains from one sample, sequenced in a study of PD-L1 blockade in urothelial cancer. The repertoire was sequenced with immunoSEQ multiplex PCR; TCRdb's copy has only in-frame clones and lacks some. The profile shows roughly 95,000 clones, roughly 84% of them singletons. Sequencing used PBMCs, obtained around atezolizumab (anti-PD-L1) treatment. These TCRs come from a man in his sixties with urothelial cancer. Each CDR3 is given with its conserved first and last residue. The D gene is left open where the match is weak. The size of a clone is reported for some rows only, either as once, few or many, or as a class for expanded clones.

clone size,D gene,J gene,V gene,CDR3 DNA,CDR3 protein
NA,TRBD1,TRBJ2-7,TRBV7-8,TGTGCCAGCAGCTTAAGGACAGGGTTATACGAGCAGTACTTC,CASSLRTGLYEQYF
NA,NA,TRBJ1-4,TRBV6-5,TGTGCCAGCAGTTACTCGGGGGGGCTAGGTGAAAAACTGTTTTTT,CASSYSGGLGEKLFF
NA,TRBD2,TRBJ2-5,TRBV2,TGTGCCGTCGGGGGGGTGGGAGAGACCCAGTACTTC,CAVGGVGETQYF
NA,TRBD2,TRBJ2-7,TRBV19,TGTGCCAGTTCTCGGACTAGCGGTCCGAGGGAGCAGTACTTC,CASSRTSGPREQYF
NA,NA,TRBJ1-5,TRBV28,TGTGCCAGCAGTTTGGGGGGGCCGGGGCAGCCCCAGCATTTT,CASSLGGPGQPQHF
NA,NA,TRBJ2-1,TRBV9,TGTGCCAGCAGCCCTTTCCTCTTAAACTACAATGAGCAGTTCTTC,CASSPFLLNYNEQFF
NA,TRBD1,TRBJ2-1,TRBV6-5,TGTGCCAGCCGCTGGACAGGGGGCAATGAGCAGTTCTTC,CASRWTGGNEQFF
NA,TRBD1,TRBJ2-3,TRBV6-1,TGTGCCAGCAGCTCCGGGACAGGGGGCGCATATACGCAGTATTTT,CASSSGTGGAYTQYF
NA,NA,TRBJ2-2,TRBV30,TGTGCCTGGAGAAACCCCGGGGGAGGAAACACCGGGGAGCTGTTTTTT,CAWRNPGGGNTGELFF
NA,TRBD2,TRBJ2-2,TRBV7-8,TGTGCCAGCAGCTCAAGGACTAGCGGGGGTACCGGGGAGCTGTTTTTT,CASSSRTSGGTGELFF
NA,NA,TRBJ2-3,TRBV29-1,TGCAGCGTTGCGGGGAAATTAGCAGACTCTAGCACAGATACGCAGTATTTT,CSVAGKLADSSTDTQYF
NA,NA,TRBJ2-2,TRBV7-2,TGTGCCAGCAGCTCAGACAGGCCCGGGGAGCTGTTTTTT,CASSSDRPGELFF
NA,TRBD1,TRBJ1-5,TRBV28,TGTGCCAGCAGTTCGCTTACTTTTGGACAGGGTATATCTCAGCCCCAGCATTTT,CASSSLTFGQGISQPQHF
NA,NA,TRBJ2-3,TRBV18,TGTGCCAGCTCACCGGAGGTTAGCACAGATACGCAGTATTTT,CASSPEVSTDTQYF
few,TRBD2,TRBJ2-1,TRBV28,TGTGCCAGCAGTTTCGCGGGAGTGCCACAGGAGCAGTTCTTC,CASSFAGVPQEQFF
NA,TRBD1,TRBJ1-5,TRBV4-1,TGCGCCAGCAGTCGGGACAGCCTAAATCAGCCCCAGCATTTT,CASSRDSLNQPQHF
NA,TRBD1,TRBJ1-3,TRBV14,TGTGCCAGCAGTCGGGACAGGGGGCCGAGGCGGAACACCATATATTTT,CASSRDRGPRRNTIYF
few,NA,TRBJ2-3,TRBV30,TGTGCCTGGAGAAGGAGCGGGCCCACAGATACGCAGTATTTT,CAWRRSGPTDTQYF
few,NA,TRBJ1-1,TRBV9,TGTGCCAGCAGCGGAGGGTGGAACACTGAAGCTTTCTTT,CASSGGWNTEAFF
NA,NA,TRBJ1-2,TRBV12-2,TGTGCAAGTCGCTTAGCGGGCTCAGATAACTATGGCTACACCTTC,CASRLAGSDNYGYTF
NA,NA,TRBJ1-6,TRBV6-5,TGTGCCAGCAGACCTCGAGGCTCCTATAATTCACCCCTCCACTTT,CASRPRGSYNSPLHF
NA,TRBD1,TRBJ2-1,TRBV11-3,TGTGCCAGCAGCCAGGGGGACGGAAACAATGAGCAGTTCTTC,CASSQGDGNNEQFF
few,NA,TRBJ1-2,TRBV28,TGTGCCAGCAGTTTGGGCAGGGGCTATGGCTACACCTTC,CASSLGRGYGYTF
NA,TRBD2,TRBJ2-1,TRBV5-6,TGTGCCAGCAGCCTGGGACTAGCCGCGGATGAGCAGTTCTTC,CASSLGLAADEQFF
NA,TRBD1,TRBJ1-5,TRBV19,TGTGCCAGTAGACCGGGACAGATCAATCAGCCCCAGCATTTT,CASRPGQINQPQHF
few,NA,TRBJ2-7,TRBV28,TGTGCCAGCAGTACTCGCCGAGGGCAGGTAGCCTACGAGCAGTACTTC,CASSTRRGQVAYEQYF
NA,NA,TRBJ2-7,TRBV19,TGTGCCAGTAGTATCGACAGAACCCTCCGAGAGCAGTACTTC,CASSIDRTLREQYF
once,NA,TRBJ1-4,TRBV5-4,TGTGCCAGCAGCTCGGGGTCTCCCGGGACAACTAATGAAAAACTGTTTTTT,CASSSGSPGTTNEKLFF
NA,NA,TRBJ1-2,TRBV11-2,TGTGCCAGCAGCTTACGCCAGGGCGACTATGGCTACACCTTC,CASSLRQGDYGYTF
NA,TRBD1,TRBJ2-3,TRBV9,TGTGCCAGCAGCGTAGGAGGGGGCCTAGATACGCAGTATTTT,CASSVGGGLDTQYF
NA,TRBD1,TRBJ1-2,TRBV7-2,TGTGCCAGCAGCTCCGACAGGGGAGCCTATGGCTACACCTTC,CASSSDRGAYGYTF
NA,NA,TRBJ1-1,TRBV9,TGTGCCAGCAGCGTAGTAGATCCCGCAGGGTTTGAATGGCCCACTGAAGCTTTCTTT,CASSVVDPAGFEWPTEAFF
NA,TRBD2,TRBJ2-7,TRBV19,TGTGCCAGTAGTATCGACAGCGGGATTTTCTACGAGCAGTACTTC,CASSIDSGIFYEQYF
NA,TRBD1,TRBJ1-1,TRBV13,TGTGCCAGCAGCTTACCCCCCAGGGGGTTGGGCACTGAAGCTTTCTTT,CASSLPPRGLGTEAFF
NA,TRBD2,TRBJ2-1,TRBV7-3,TGTGCCAGCAGTCCCGGGACTACACACCCTGAGCAGTTCTTC,CASSPGTTHPEQFF